The 8 T cell receptor beta chains in this list originate from one sample, sequenced in a study of shared clonotypes between healthy human individuals. TCRdb's copy holds only in-frame clones and misses some; the assay was immunoSEQ multiplex PCR. The sample consists of hundreds of thousands of clones, about 74% of them appearing once. Sequenced input: memory CD4+ T cells sorted from blood. As to subset: CD45RA-negative fraction. The receptors come from a woman in her twenties or thirties in good health.

The rearrangement uses TRBV2 and TRBJ1-1; 9 bases map to TRBD1. Germline CDR1 and CDR2: SNHLY and FYNNEI. The CDR3 has 14 residues. V lost 7 bases, J lost 1 base, and 4 bases stayed unmatched. CDR3 region: CASIGQGKNTEAFF. CDR3 in DNA: TGTGCCAGCATAGGACAGGGGAAGAACACTGAAGCTTTCTTT.

The gene calls are TRBV19 and TRBJ2-7; D is uncertain. Trimming pared 6 bases from V and 2 bases from J, leaving 14 bases between. CDR3 length: 14 residues. Germline values: CDR1 LNHDA, CDR2 SQIVND (reference sequence). In DNA form, the CDR3 reads TGTGCCAGTAGGGGTGGGCAGTCCCCCTACGAGCAGTACTTC. Translated: CASRGGQSPYEQYF.

The table lists this clone with many counts. The chain recombines TRBV27 with TRBJ1-3; TRBD1 is a possible D gene (6 bases). The CDR3 length is 15 residues. V dropped 2 bases and J dropped 4 bases, with 12 bases sitting between them. Germline V gene sequence: CDR1 MNHEY, CDR2 SMNVEV (reference sequence). CDR3 amino acids: CASSLVLGAGNTIYF. In nucleotides, the CDR3 is TGTGCCAGCAGTTTAGTCTTGGGGGCCGGAAACACCATATATTTT.

The chain links TRBV5-5 to TRBJ1-1; the D is unclear. Germline-derived CDR1 and CDR2 are SGHKS and YYEKEE (reference sequence). The germline V and J ends were trimmed by 1 base and 6 bases, with 7 bases remaining between them. CDR3 length: 12 residues. The CDR3 DNA sequence: TGTGCCAGCAGCTTGTCGGTGGCTGAAGCTTTCTTT. Translating gives CASSLSVAEAFF.

The V call is TRBV19, the J call TRBJ2-2; TRBD1 agrees at 8 bases. Per germline, CDR1 LNHDA and CDR2 SQIVND (reference sequence). The CDR3 runs to 15 residues. Trimming removed 3 bases from V and 1 base from J; junction bases left unmatched: 1. Written as DNA, the CDR3 is TGTGCCAGTAGTATTGGGACAGGGAACACCGGGGAGCTGTTTTTT. This translates into CASSIGTGNTGELFF.

The CDR3 protein is CASSSQVAGPGNNEQFF. The CDR3 DNA sequence: TGCGCCAGCAGCTCCCAAGTAGCGGGCCCGGGCAACAATGAGCAGTTCTTC. V and J are TRBV5-1 and TRBJ2-1; 7 bases agree with TRBD2. V gave up 3 bases and J gave up 5 bases; unmatched junction bases: 14. The CDR3 extends over 17 amino acids. CDR1 and CDR2 (germline): SGHRS, YFSETQ.

This clone was observed many times. The chain carries TRBV21-1 and TRBJ2-7; the tabulated D call, TRBD1, remains unverified against the DNA. TRBV21-1 is labeled a pseudogene. The length of the CDR3 is 15 residues. The CDR3 DNA reads as TGTGCCAGCACCCAACGGACAGGCAGCTCCTACGAGCAGTACTTC. It specifies CASTQRTGSSYEQYF.

On this clone itself: Different DNA sequences within this sample yield the same CDR3. This chain connects TRBV27 to TRBJ2-1, with 10 bases identical to TRBD1. This CDR3 contains 15 residues. Germline loops: CDR1 MNHEY, CDR2 SMNVEV (reference sequence). V was pared by 6 bases and J by 4 bases, with 6 bases of the junction left unmatched. CDR3 bases: TGTGCCAGCAGGGAGGGACAGGGGATGTACAATGAGCAGTTCTTC. This encodes CASREGQGMYNEQFF.